This record looks at one T cell receptor beta chain sequence and its context. Its antigen is as yet unknown. Stated treatment: approximately 10-day PBMC culture with coronavirus spike peptide pools or control peptides (ViraFEST assay). Expanded clonotypes were found by TCR sequencing after peptide-pool stimulation (ViraFEST). Researchers reported culturing over 1.5 million PBMCs per well with about 9.4 IU/ml IL-2 and approximately 10 ug/ml peptide pools. At the Johns Hopkins FTIC core, DNA taken from cultured CD4+ T cells was sequenced by way of the Oncomine TCR Beta short-read assay. In TCRdb, the PCR reads were re-called with MiXCR into one record per CDR3 protein. This sample yields around 20,000 distinct CDR3 sequences, of which roughly 40% are seen a single time; 26% belongs to the top ten. This record comes from a study of vaccination and CD4 T cells after COVID-19. The overall study: Convalescent cases consisted of six males and four females, of whom two were Hispanic. Overlapping spike peptides from SARS-CoV-2, HCoV-NL63, HCoV-OC43 and HCoV-229E served to stimulate the cells.

Germline values: CDR1 SGHAT, CDR2 FQNNGV. The CDR3 extends over 13 amino acids. The V gene lost 1 base and the J gene lost 3 bases, with 7 bases spanning the gap. The chain combines TRBV11-2 with TRBJ2-7, with D unresolved. The sequence came from a human donor who had recovered from COVID-19. Sequenced here: CD4+ T cells from blood, cultured in vitro, sampled before SARS-CoV-2 vaccination. CDR3 region: CASSLGVDYEQYF. The CDR3 DNA reads TGTGCCAGCAGCTTAGGTGTAGACTACGAGCAGTACTTC.